This TCR beta chain is drawn from a study of cytomegalovirus exposure and HLA in healthy donors. Whole-study findings and limits: Accounts indicate the classifier identified cytomegalovirus status with strong specificity and sensitivity.

The PCR had 60 Vbeta and 13 Jbeta primers. Measured with immunoSEQ multiplex PCR; TCRdb has only the in-frame clones, and not every one. This table holds 200,000 to 300,000 clones, 82% found once. As for this clone: Its antigen is undetermined.

The sequence derives from a woman aged 35 to 49 in good health and CMV-seropositive. Sequenced input: PBMCs.

This chain's CDR3 is CASSHGLAGGTDTQYF. The DNA of the CDR3 is TGTGCCAGCAGTCACGGGCTAGCGGGAGGCACAGATACGCAGTATTTT. The chain uses TRBV7-3 and TRBJ2-3; the match to TRBD2 covers 10 bases. Per the germline V gene, CDR1 is SGHTA and CDR2 is FQGTGA. Germline trimming cut 6 bases from V and 1 base from J; bases unmatched to any gene: 7. The CDR3 runs 16 residues.